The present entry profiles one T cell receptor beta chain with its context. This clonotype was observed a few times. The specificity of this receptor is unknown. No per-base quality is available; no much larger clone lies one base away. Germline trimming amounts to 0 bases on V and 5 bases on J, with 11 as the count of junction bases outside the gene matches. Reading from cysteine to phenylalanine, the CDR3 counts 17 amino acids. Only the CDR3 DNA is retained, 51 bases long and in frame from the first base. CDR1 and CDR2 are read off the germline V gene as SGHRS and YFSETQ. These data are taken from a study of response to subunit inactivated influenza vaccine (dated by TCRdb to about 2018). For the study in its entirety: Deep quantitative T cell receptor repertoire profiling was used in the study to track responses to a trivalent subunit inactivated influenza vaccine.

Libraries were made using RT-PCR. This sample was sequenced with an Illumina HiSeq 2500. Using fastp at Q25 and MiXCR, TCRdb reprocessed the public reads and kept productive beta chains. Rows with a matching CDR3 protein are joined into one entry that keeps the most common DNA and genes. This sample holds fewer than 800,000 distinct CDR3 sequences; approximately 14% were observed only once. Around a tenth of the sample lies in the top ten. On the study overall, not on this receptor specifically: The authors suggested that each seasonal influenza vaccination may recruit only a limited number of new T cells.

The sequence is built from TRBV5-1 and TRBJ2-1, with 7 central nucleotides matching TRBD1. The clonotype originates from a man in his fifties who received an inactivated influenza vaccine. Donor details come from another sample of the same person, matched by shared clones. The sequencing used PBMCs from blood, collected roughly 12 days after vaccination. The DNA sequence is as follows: TGCGCCAGCAGCTTGGCCGGGTGGACAGGCCCCCACAATGAGCAGTTCTTC. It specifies CASSLAGWTGPHNEQFF.